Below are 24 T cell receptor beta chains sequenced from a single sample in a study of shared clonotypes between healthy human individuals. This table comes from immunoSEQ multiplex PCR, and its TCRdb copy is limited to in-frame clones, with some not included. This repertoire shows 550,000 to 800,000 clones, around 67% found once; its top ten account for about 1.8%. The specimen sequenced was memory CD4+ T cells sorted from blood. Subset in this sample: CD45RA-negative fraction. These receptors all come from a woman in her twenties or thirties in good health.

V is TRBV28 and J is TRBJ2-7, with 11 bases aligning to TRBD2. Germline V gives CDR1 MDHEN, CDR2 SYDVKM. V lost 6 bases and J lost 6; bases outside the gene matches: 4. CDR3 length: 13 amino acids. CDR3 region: CASSRGTSGEQYF. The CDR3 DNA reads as TGTGCCAGCAGCCGGGGGACTAGCGGCGAGCAGTACTTC.

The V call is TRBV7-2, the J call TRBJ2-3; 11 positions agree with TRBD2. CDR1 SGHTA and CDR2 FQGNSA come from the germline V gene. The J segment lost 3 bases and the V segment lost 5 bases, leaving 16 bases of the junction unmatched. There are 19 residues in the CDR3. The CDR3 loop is CASSLGIHGTSGTTDTQYF. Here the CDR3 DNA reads TGTGCCAGCAGCCTAGGAATTCACGGGACTAGCGGTACTACAGATACGCAGTATTTT. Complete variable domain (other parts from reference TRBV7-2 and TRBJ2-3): GAGVSQSPSNKVTEKGKDVELRCDPISGHTALYWYRQSLGQGLEFLIYFQGNSAPDKSGLPSDRFSAERTGGSVSTLTIQRTQQEDSAVYLCASSLGIHGTSGTTDTQYFGPGTRLTVL.

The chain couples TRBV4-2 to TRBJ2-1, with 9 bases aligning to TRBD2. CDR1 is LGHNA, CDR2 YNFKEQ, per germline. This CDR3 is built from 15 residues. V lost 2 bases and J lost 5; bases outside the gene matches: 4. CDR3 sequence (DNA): TGTGCCAGCAGCCAACCGGGACTAGCACACAATGAGCAGTTCTTC. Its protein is CASSQPGLAHNEQFF.

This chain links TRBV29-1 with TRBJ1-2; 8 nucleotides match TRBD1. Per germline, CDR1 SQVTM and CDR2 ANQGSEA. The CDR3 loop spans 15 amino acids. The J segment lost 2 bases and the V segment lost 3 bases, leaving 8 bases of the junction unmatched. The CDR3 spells CSVDRAGTGNYGYTF. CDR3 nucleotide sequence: TGCAGCGTTGACCGGGCCGGGACAGGAAACTATGGCTACACCTTC.

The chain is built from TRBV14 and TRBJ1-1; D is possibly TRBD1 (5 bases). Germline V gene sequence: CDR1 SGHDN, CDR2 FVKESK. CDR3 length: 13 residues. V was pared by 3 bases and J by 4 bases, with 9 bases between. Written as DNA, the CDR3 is TGTGCCAGCAGCCAGAGCGGGGGCACTGAAGCTTTCTTT. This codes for CASSQSGGTEAFF. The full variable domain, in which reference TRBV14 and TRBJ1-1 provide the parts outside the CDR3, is EAGVTQFPSHSVIEKGQTVTLRCDPISGHDNLYWYRRVMGKEIKFLLHFVKESKQDESGMPNNRFLAERTGGTYSTLKVQPAELEDSGVYFCASSQSGGTEAFFGQGTRLTVV.

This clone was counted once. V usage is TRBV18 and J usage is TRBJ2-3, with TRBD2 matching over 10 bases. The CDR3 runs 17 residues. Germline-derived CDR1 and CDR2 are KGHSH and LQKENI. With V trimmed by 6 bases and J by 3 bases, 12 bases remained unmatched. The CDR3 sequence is CASSPPGASGGTDTQYF. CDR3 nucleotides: TGTGCCAGCTCCCCCCCCGGAGCTAGCGGGGGAACAGATACGCAGTATTTT.

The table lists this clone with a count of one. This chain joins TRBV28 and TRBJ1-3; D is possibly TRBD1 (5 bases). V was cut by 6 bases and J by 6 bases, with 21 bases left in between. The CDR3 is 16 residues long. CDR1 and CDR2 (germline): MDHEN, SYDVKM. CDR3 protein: CASSHQSARGVNTIYF. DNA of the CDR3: TGTGCCAGCAGCCACCAGTCCGCGAGAGGGGTAAACACCATATATTTT.

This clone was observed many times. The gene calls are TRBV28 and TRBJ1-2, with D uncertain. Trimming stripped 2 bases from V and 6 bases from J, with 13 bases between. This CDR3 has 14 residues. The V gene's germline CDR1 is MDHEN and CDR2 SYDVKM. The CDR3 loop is CASSLPALADGYTF. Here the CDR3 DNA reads TGTGCCAGCAGTTTACCGGCTCTAGCGGATGGCTACACCTTC.

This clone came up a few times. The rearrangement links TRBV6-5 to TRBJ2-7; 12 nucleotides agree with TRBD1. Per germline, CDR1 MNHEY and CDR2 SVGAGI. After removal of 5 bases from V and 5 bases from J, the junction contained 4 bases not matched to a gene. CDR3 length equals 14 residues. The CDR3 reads CASSPGTGGHEQYF. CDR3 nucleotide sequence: TGTGCCAGCAGTCCCGGGACAGGGGGCCACGAGCAGTACTTC.

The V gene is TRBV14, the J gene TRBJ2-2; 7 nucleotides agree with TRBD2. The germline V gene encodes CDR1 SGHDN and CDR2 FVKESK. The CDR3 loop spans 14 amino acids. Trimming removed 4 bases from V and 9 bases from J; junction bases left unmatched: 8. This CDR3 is CASSRLAPRRELFF. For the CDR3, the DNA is TGTGCCAGCAGCCGACTAGCCCCTCGCCGGGAGCTGTTTTTT.

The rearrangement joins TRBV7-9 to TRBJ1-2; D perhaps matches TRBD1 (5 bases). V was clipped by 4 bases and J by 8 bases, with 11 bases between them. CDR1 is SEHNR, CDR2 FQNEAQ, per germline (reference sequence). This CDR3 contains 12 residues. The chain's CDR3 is CASSSNWGGYTF. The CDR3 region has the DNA TGTGCCAGCAGCTCTAACTGGGGGGGCTACACCTTC.

CDR3 sequence: CSVEGPLAGKQYF. The CDR3 bases are TGCAGCGTTGAGGGTCCCTTGGCGGGTAAGCAGTACTTC. The J gene is TRBJ2-5, the V gene TRBV29-1; a possible D gene is TRBD2 (5 bases). Trimming took 3 bases from V and 11 from J, leaving 19 bases between them. CDR3 length: 13 amino acids. CDR1 is SQVTM and CDR2 is ANQGSEA in the germline V gene.

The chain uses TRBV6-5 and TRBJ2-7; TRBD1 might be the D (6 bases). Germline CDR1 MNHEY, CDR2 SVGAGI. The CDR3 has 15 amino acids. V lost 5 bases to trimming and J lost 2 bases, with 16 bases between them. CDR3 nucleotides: TGTGCCAGCAGTCCTCGGCCGACAGGAACCTACGAGCAGTACTTC. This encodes CASSPRPTGTYEQYF.

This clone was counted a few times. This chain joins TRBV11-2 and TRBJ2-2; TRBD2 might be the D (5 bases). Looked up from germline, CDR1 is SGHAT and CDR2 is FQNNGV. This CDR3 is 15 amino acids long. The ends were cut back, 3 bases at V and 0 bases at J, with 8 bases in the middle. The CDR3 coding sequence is TGTGCCAGCAGCTTTAGACTATCGAACACCGGGGAGCTGTTTTTT. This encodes CASSFRLSNTGELFF. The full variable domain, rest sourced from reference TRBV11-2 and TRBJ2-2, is EAGVAQSPRYKIIEKRQSVAFWCNPISGHATLYWYQQILGQGPKLLIQFQNNGVVDDSQLPKDRFSAERLKGVDSTLKIQPAKLEDSAVYLCASSFRLSNTGELFFGEGSRLTVL.

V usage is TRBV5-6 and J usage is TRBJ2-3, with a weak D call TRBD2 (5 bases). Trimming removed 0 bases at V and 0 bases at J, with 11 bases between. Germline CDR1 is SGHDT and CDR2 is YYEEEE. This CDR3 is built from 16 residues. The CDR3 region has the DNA TGTGCCAGCAGCTTGGGGGGAGACGGAAGCACAGATACGCAGTATTTT. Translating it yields CASSLGGDGSTDTQYF.

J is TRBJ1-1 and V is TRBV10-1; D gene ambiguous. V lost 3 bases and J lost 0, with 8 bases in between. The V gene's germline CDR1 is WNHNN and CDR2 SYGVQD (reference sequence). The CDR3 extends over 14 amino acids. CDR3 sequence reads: CASSDSGLNTEAFF. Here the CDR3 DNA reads TGCGCCAGCAGTGATTCAGGCCTGAACACTGAAGCTTTCTTT.

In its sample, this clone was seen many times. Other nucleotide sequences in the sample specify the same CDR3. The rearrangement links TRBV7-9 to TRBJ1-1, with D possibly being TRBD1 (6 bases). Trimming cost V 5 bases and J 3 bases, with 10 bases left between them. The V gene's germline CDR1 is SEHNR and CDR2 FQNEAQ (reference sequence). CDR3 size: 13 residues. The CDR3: CASSPQGYTEAFF. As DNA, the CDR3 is TGTGCCAGCAGCCCGCAGGGGTACACTGAAGCTTTCTTT.

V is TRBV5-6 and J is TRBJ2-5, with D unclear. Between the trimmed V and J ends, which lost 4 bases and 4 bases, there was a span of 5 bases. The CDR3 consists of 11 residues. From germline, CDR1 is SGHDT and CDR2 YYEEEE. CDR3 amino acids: CASSTGETQYF. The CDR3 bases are TGTGCCAGCAGCACCGGAGAGACCCAGTACTTC.

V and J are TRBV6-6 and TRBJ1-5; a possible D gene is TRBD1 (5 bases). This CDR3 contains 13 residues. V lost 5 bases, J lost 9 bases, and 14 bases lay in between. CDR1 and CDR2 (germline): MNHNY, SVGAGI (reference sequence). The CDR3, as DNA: TGTGCCAGCAGTCAACCAGGGCCAGGGCCCCAGCATTTT. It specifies CASSQPGPGPQHF.

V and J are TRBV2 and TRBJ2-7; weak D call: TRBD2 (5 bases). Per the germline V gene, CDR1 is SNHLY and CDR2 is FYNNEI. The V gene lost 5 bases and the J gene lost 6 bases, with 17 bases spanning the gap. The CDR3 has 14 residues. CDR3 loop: CASSPRGTPSEQYF. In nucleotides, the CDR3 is TGTGCCAGCAGTCCCCGGGGAACGCCGTCCGAGCAGTACTTC.

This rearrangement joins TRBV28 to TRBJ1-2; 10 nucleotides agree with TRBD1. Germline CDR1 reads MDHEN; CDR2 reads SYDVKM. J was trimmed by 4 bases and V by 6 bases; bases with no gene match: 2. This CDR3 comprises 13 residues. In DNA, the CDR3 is TGTGCCAGCAGCCGGGACAGGGGCTATGGCTACACCTTC. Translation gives CASSRDRGYGYTF.

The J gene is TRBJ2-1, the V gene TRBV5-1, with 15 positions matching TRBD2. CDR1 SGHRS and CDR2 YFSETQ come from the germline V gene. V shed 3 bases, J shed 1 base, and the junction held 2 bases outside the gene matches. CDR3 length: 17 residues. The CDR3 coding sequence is TGCGCCAGCAGCTGGACTAGCGGGAGGGCGTCCTACAATGAGCAGTTCTTC. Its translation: CASSWTSGRASYNEQFF.

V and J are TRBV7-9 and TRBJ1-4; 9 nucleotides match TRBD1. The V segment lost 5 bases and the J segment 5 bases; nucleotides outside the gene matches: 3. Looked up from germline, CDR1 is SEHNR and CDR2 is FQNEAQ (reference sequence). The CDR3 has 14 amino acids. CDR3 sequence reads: CASSTGTGNEKLFF. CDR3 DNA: TGTGCCAGCAGCACGGGGACAGGGAATGAAAAACTGTTTTTT.

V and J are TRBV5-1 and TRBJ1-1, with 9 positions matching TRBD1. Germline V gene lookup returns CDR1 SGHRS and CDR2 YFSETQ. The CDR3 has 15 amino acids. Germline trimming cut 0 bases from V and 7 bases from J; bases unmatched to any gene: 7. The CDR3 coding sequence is TGCGCCAGCAGCTTGGAGCGACAGGGGGGCTTTGAAGCTTTCTTT. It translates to CASSLERQGGFEAFF.